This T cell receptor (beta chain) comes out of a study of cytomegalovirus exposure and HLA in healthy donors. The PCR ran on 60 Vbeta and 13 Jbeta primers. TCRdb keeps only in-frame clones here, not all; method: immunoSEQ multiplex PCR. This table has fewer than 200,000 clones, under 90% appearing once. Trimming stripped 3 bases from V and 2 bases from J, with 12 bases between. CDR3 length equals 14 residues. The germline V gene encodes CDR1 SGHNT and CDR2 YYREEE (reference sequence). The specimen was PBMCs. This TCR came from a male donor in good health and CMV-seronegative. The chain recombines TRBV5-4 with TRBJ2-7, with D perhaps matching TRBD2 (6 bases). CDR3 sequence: CASSSSSATYEQYF. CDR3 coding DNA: TGTGCCAGCAGCTCCTCTAGCGCAACCTACGAGCAGTACTTC.